Described below is a single TCR beta chain sequence and its context. This record comes from a study of T-cell reconstitution after alpha-beta-depleted transplantation in children. The trim removed 5 bases at V and 5 bases at J, leaving 11 bases unmatched. CDR1 is MNHEY, CDR2 SMNVEV, per germline (reference sequence). The CDR3 is 16 residues long. Unique molecular identifiers were used to barcode this TCRbeta library. TCRdb re-analysed the PCR reads in MiXCR, keeping a single row per CDR3 protein. There are about 470,000 distinct CDR3 sequences in the sample; about 45% occur only once, and 27% lies in the top ten.

The origin of this receptor is a girl aged 2-9 years with aplastic anemia, due to receive a stem cell transplant. The V and J genes are TRBV27 and TRBJ2-1; TRBD1 aligns across 8 bases. The sequenced sample was PBMCs, obtained before TCRalphabeta/CD19-depleted stem cell transplant. The CDR3 loop is CASSPLPDRGDNEQFF. CDR3 bases: TGTGCCAGCAGTCCCCTTCCCGACAGGGGCGACAATGAGCAGTTCTTC.